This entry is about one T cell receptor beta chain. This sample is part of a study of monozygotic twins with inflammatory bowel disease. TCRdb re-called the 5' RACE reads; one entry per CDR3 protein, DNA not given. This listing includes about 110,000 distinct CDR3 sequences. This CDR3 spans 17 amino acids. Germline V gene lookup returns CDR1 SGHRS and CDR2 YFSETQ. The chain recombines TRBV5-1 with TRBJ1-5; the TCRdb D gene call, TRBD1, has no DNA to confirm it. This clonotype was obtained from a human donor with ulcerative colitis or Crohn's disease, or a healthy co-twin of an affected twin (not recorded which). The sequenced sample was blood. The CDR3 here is CASSRGAGPYSNQPQHF.